These 14 T cell receptor beta chains share one sample of origin, sequenced in a study of blood T cell repertoires in COVID-19. TCRdb's copy holds only in-frame clones and misses some; the assay was immunoSEQ multiplex PCR. The sample includes more than 350,000 clones, approximately 90% seen only once; the top ten take roughly 1%. Sequencing was done on a sample of PBMCs or T cells enriched from blood (not recorded which). Receptors were obtained from a man younger than 30 who had recovered from COVID-19.

This chain joins TRBV4-2 and TRBJ2-3, with 8 bases lining up with TRBD2. The CDR3 totals 14 residues. V dropped 1 base and J dropped 4; count of bases not matched to a gene: 1. The germline V gene has CDR1 LGHNA and CDR2 YNFKEQ. CDR3: CASSQGGRPDTQYF. CDR3 coding DNA: TGTGCCAGCAGCCAAGGCGGGAGGCCAGATACGCAGTATTTT.

The rearrangement uses TRBV27 and TRBJ2-7; D perhaps matches TRBD1 (6 bases). This CDR3 spans 15 amino acids. Germline V lookup: CDR1 MNHEY, CDR2 SMNVEV (reference sequence). V lost 5 bases to trimming and J lost 0 bases, with 14 bases between them. The CDR3 sequence: CASSITGTISYEQYF. CDR3 sequence (DNA): TGTGCCAGCAGTATCACCGGGACAATCTCCTACGAGCAGTACTTC.

The V call is TRBV29-1, the J call TRBJ1-2; 9 nucleotides line up with TRBD1. This CDR3 has 14 amino acids. Germline V lookup: CDR1 SQVTM, CDR2 ANQGSEA. The J segment lost 4 bases and the V segment lost 6 bases, leaving 9 bases of the junction unmatched. The CDR3 DNA sequence: TGCAGCGTAGTTGGGACAGGGTGGACCTATGGCTACACCTTC. This encodes CSVVGTGWTYGYTF.

V gene TRBV24-1 combines with J gene TRBJ1-4; possibly TRBD1 for D (5 bases). V dropped 5 bases and J dropped 5 bases, with 8 bases sitting between them. The CDR3 has 13 residues. The germline gives CDR1 KGHDR, CDR2 SFDVKD. CDR3 sequence reads: CATSGQFNEKLFF. For the CDR3, the DNA is TGTGCCACCAGTGGACAGTTCAATGAAAAACTGTTTTTT.

This chain joins TRBV6-1 and TRBJ2-3, with D perhaps TRBD1 (6 bases). The germline CDR1 and CDR2 sequences are MNHNS and SASEGT. The length of the CDR3 is 16 residues. The germline V and J ends were trimmed by 2 bases and 5 bases, with 17 bases remaining between them. CDR3 sequence: CASSEWQGSLGDTQYF. In DNA form, the CDR3 reads TGTGCCAGCAGTGAATGGCAGGGGAGTTTAGGAGATACGCAGTATTTT.

This clone has just one count. The gene calls are TRBV6-5 and TRBJ1-3, with 7 bases aligning to TRBD1. The CDR3 loop spans 15 amino acids. The trim removed 7 bases at V and 0 bases at J, leaving 6 bases unmatched. The germline V gene encodes CDR1 MNHEY and CDR2 SVGAGI. For the CDR3, the DNA is TGTGCCAGCAACCCCACAGGGGCCTCTGGAAACACCATATATTTT. Protein product: CASNPTGASGNTIYF.

CDR3 coding DNA: TGTGCCAGCAGCTCTATGGACATTTCACCCCTCCACTTT. Translation: CASSSMDISPLHF. This chain uses TRBV7-9 with TRBJ1-6, with D possibly matching TRBD1 (5 bases). This CDR3 is 13 amino acids long. V gave up 4 bases and J gave up 9 bases, with 10 bases separating them. CDR1 and CDR2 from the germline V gene are SEHNR and FQNEAQ (reference sequence).

This chain links TRBV5-1 with TRBJ1-2, with TRBD1 identical over 9 bases. Germline V lookup: CDR1 SGHRS, CDR2 YFSETQ. The CDR3 runs to 21 residues. The junction had 26 bases not matched to a gene; V was cut back by 2 bases and J by 6 bases. The CDR3 loop is CASSFFGQGISRQGGLNGYTF. CDR3 nucleotides: TGCGCCAGCAGCTTTTTCGGACAGGGGATTTCGAGACAAGGGGGCCTAAATGGCTACACCTTC.

The chain links TRBV2 to TRBJ2-3; D is ambiguous. This CDR3 is 13 amino acids long. Germline CDR1 is SNHLY and CDR2 is FYNNEI. V was cut by 8 bases and J by 4 bases, with 13 bases left in between. The CDR3 bases are TGTGCCAGCGGAGTCGAGTACGCAGATACGCAGTATTTT. This gives the protein CASGVEYADTQYF.

The chain has TRBV9 and TRBJ2-7; 12 nucleotides agree with TRBD2. Losses at the gene ends were 4 bases for V and 0 bases for J; bases not matched to a gene: 5. Germline V gene data show CDR1 as SGDLS and CDR2 as YYNGEE. The CDR3 extends over 16 amino acids. The CDR3 here is CASSPGTSGYSYEQYF. The CDR3 nucleotides read TGTGCCAGCAGCCCAGGGACTAGCGGGTACTCCTACGAGCAGTACTTC.

The rearrangement links TRBV28 to TRBJ2-1; no reliable D call. Germline loops: CDR1 MDHEN, CDR2 SYDVKM. The length of the CDR3 is 15 residues. Trimming pared 6 bases from V and 3 bases from J, leaving 15 bases between. CDR3 DNA sequence: TGTGCCAGCAGCCCCCGGTGGTCCCTCTACAATGAGCAGTTCTTC. This translates into CASSPRWSLYNEQFF.

V is TRBV5-1 and J is TRBJ2-7; 7 bases fit TRBD1. CDR3 size: 15 residues. V lost 2 bases to trimming and J lost 6 bases; unmatched junction nucleotides: 11. Germline-derived CDR1 and CDR2 are SGHRS and YFSETQ. CDR3 protein: CASSFDRDLPLEQYF. The CDR3 DNA is TGCGCCAGCAGCTTCGACAGGGACCTTCCCCTCGAGCAGTACTTC.

The V call is TRBV11-3, the J call TRBJ2-5, with a possible D match to TRBD2 (6 bases). The germline V gene encodes CDR1 SGHNT and CDR2 YENEEA. The length of the CDR3 is 13 residues. V dropped 5 bases and J dropped 5 bases, with 12 bases sitting between them. Written as DNA, the CDR3 is TGTGCCAGCAGCCCCGGGAGTGCGGAGACCCAGTACTTC. Protein: CASSPGSAETQYF. Full variable domain (remainder filled in from reference TRBV11-3 and TRBJ2-5): EAGVVQSPRYKIIEKKQPVAFWCNPISGHNTLYWYLQNLGQGPELLIRYENEEAVDDSQLPKDRFSAERLKGVDSTLKIQPAELGDSAVYLCASSPGSAETQYFGPGTRLLVL.

V and J are TRBV19 and TRBJ1-5; 7 nucleotides align to TRBD1. Germline lookup yields CDR1 LNHDA and CDR2 SQIVND (reference sequence). This CDR3 is built from 13 residues. V was pared by 5 bases and J by 6 bases, with 4 bases of the junction left unmatched. The CDR3 nucleotides are TGTGCCAGTAGTGGGCCAGGGGGTCAGCCCCAGCATTTT. This gives the protein CASSGPGGQPQHF.